This passage covers 10 T cell receptor beta chains from one sample sequenced in a study of blood T cell repertoires in COVID-19. Clones were read by immunoSEQ multiplex PCR, and TCRdb kept only the in-frame ones, dropping some. The sample shows around 150,000 clones, around 82% of them seen only once. Sequenced sample: peripheral blood. The receptors here all came from a woman in her forties or fifties with acute or convalescent COVID-19.

The CDR3, as DNA: TGCAGCCCCCGCGGGCTTGGCGAGCAGTACTTC. Translated, it gives CSPRGLGEQYF. The J gene is TRBJ2-7, the V gene TRBV20-1; maybe TRBD2 (5 bases). CDR3 length: 11 amino acids. Per the germline V gene, CDR1 is DFQATT and CDR2 is SNEGSKA (reference sequence).

This clone appeared a few times. The V and J genes are TRBV3-1 (or the pseudogene TRBV3-2) and TRBJ2-7; possible D gene TRBD1, 6 bases. CDR1 is LGHDT and CDR2 is YNNKEL in the germline V gene (reference sequence). Trimming pared 1 base from V and 3 bases from J, leaving 13 bases between. This CDR3 has 15 amino acids. The CDR3 DNA sequence: TGTGCCAGCAGCCAAGCCCCGGACAGTTACTACGAGCAGTACTTC. Its translation: CASSQAPDSYYEQYF.

V gene TRBV5-1 combines with J gene TRBJ2-1, with 9 bases identical to TRBD1. V shed 4 bases, J shed 1 base, and the junction held 6 bases outside the gene matches. Germline CDR1 is SGHRS and CDR2 is YFSETQ. This CDR3 has 16 amino acids. CDR3 protein: CASSALQGASYNEQFF. The CDR3 coding sequence is TGCGCCAGCAGCGCCCTACAGGGGGCTTCCTACAATGAGCAGTTCTTC. The variable domain in full, with the rest retrieved from reference TRBV5-1 and TRBJ2-1, is KAGVTQTPRYLIKTRGQQVTLSCSPISGHRSVSWYQQTPGQGLQFLFEYFSETQRNKGNFPGRFSGRQFSNSRSEMNVSTLELGDSALYLCASSALQGASYNEQFFGPGTRLTVL.

This clone was observed once. This chain connects TRBV7-8 to TRBJ1-5; 8 bases agree with TRBD1. Germline V gene sequence: CDR1 SGHVS, CDR2 FQNEAQ. The CDR3 is 16 residues long. Trimming at V came to 5 bases and at J to 3 bases, leaving 9 bases not matched to a gene. The CDR3: CASSARQGRINQPQHF. As DNA, the CDR3 is TGTGCCAGCAGCGCCCGACAGGGGCGCATCAATCAGCCCCAGCATTTT. Supplemented by reference TRBV7-8 and TRBJ1-5, the full variable domain reads GAGVSQSPRYKVAKRGQDVALRCDPISGHVSLFWYQQALGQGPEFLTYFQNEAQLDKSGLPSDRFFAERPEGSVSTLKIQRTQQEDSAVYLCASSARQGRINQPQHFGDGTRLSIL.

This chain joins TRBV6-5 and TRBJ1-2; 7 nucleotides agree with TRBD1. The germline CDR1 and CDR2 sequences are MNHEY and SVGAGI. The CDR3 runs to 14 residues. The V gene end was trimmed by 6 bases and the J gene end by 13 bases; junction bases not matched to a gene: 17. The CDR3: CASRRQGGIIAITF. The CDR3 DNA sequence: TGTGCCAGCAGACGACAGGGCGGAATAATAGCAATCACCTTC.

This clone has only a few counts. V is TRBV19 and J is TRBJ1-5, with D hard to call. CDR1 is LNHDA and CDR2 is SQIVND in the germline V gene (reference sequence). V lost 8 bases, J lost 1 base, and 6 bases lay in between. The CDR3 has 12 residues. CDR3 DNA: TGTGCCAGTGGCCTGAGCAATCAGCCCCAGCATTTT. Translated: CASGLSNQPQHF.

This clone was seen only a few times. The genes are TRBV2 and TRBJ1-6; D not resolved. This CDR3 spans 12 amino acids. Looked up from germline, CDR1 is SNHLY and CDR2 is FYNNEI. With 6 bases removed from V and 5 bases from J, the gap between germline ends came to 5 bases. The CDR3 reads CASRQNNSPLHF. The DNA for the CDR3 is TGTGCCAGCAGACAGAATAATTCACCCCTCCACTTT.

As to this clone: The sample contains more than one DNA sequence encoding this CDR3. This chain joins TRBV2 and TRBJ2-3; TRBD2 agrees at 7 bases. The J segment lost 2 bases and the V segment lost 7 bases, leaving 6 bases of the junction unmatched. The germline CDR1 and CDR2 sequences are SNHLY and FYNNEI. This CDR3 is built from 14 residues. The CDR3 protein is CASTERGITDTQYF. DNA for the CDR3: TGTGCCAGCACCGAGCGGGGCATCACAGATACGCAGTATTTT. The variable domain in full, completed from reference TRBV2 and TRBJ2-3, reads EPEVTQTPSHQVTQMGQEVILRCVPISNHLYFYWYRQILGQKVEFLVSFYNNEISEKSEIFDDQFSVERPDGSNFTLKIRSTKLEDSAMYFCASTERGITDTQYFGPGTRLTVL.

This clone counts as medium-sized. The genes are TRBV14 and TRBJ1-2, with 9 bases fitting TRBD1. The length of the CDR3 is 15 residues. The trim removed 3 bases at V and 4 bases at J, leaving 6 bases unmatched. The germline V gene encodes CDR1 SGHDN and CDR2 FVKESK. The CDR3 nucleotides read TGTGCCAGCAGCCATGAGGGACAGGGAACCTATGGCTACACCTTC. Amino acid sequence: CASSHEGQGTYGYTF.

V gene TRBV30 combines with J gene TRBJ1-6; TRBD1 is a possible D gene (6 bases). This CDR3 is 13 amino acids long. Germline V gene sequence: CDR1 GTSNPN, CDR2 SVGIG (reference sequence). With 0 bases removed from V and 10 bases from J, the gap between germline ends came to 10 bases. CDR3: CAWSVQGISPLHF. CDR3 nucleotides: TGTGCCTGGAGTGTACAGGGAATCTCACCCCTCCACTTT.